The entry that follows covers one TCR beta chain sequence. Here immunoSEQ multiplex PCR was the method, and the copy in TCRdb shows in-frame clones only, minus some. The sample carries about 80,000 clones, 91% recorded once. This sample is drawn from a study of blood T cell repertoires in COVID-19. On the study more broadly: Specimens from acute and convalescent COVID-19 originated in the United States, Italy and Spain. T cells, B-cell-depleted T cells, or PBMCs supplied cDNA or gDNA.

This TCR came from a woman aged 50 to 60 in a cohort sampled during active COVID-19. The sequencing sample was made of peripheral blood.

The CDR3 nucleotides are TGTGCCAGCGCGTCGACAGGGGGTCTCATTAGCAATCAGCCCCAGCATTTT. It encodes CASASTGGLISNQPQHF. This rearrangement joins TRBV19 to TRBJ1-5, with 9 bases aligning to TRBD1. The CDR3 sequence is 17 residues long. CDR1 and CDR2 (germline): LNHDA, SQIVND (reference sequence). J was trimmed by 0 bases and V by 9 bases; bases with no gene match: 12.